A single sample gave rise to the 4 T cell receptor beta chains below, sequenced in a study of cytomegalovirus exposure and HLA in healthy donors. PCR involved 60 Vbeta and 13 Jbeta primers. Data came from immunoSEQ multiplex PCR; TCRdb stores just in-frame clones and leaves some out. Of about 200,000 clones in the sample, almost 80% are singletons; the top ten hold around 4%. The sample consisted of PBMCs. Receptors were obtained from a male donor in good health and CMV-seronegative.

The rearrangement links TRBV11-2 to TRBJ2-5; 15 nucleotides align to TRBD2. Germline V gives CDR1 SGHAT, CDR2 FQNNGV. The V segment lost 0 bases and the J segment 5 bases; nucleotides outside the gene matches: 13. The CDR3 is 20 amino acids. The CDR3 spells CASSLEDVGGTSGRRETQYF. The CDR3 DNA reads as TGTGCCAGCAGCTTAGAGGATGTCGGTGGGACTAGCGGGAGGAGGGAGACCCAGTACTTC.

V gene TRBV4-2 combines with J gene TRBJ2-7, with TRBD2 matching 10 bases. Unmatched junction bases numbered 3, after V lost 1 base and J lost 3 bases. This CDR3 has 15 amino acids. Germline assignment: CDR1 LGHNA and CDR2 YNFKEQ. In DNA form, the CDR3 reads TGTGCCAGCAGCCAAGGGCTAGCGGGAGACTACGAGCAGTACTTC. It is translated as CASSQGLAGDYEQYF.

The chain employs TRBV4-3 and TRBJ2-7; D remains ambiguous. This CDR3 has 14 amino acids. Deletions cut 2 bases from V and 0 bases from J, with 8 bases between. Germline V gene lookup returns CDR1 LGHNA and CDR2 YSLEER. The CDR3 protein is CASSQLSRSYEQYF. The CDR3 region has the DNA TGCGCCAGCAGCCAACTGAGCCGCTCCTACGAGCAGTACTTC.

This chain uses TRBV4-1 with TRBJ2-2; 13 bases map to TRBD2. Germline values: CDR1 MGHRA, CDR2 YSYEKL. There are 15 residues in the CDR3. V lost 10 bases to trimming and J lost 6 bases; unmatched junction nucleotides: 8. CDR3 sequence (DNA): TGCGCCACCAGATGGACTAGCGGGAGTCCCGGGGAGCTGTTTTTT. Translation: CATRWTSGSPGELFF.